The 31 T cell receptor beta chains reported below all come from one sample, sequenced in a study of early T cells in non-severe SARS-CoV-2 infection (dated by TCRdb to 2020 to 2022). Receptor libraries were prepared by 5' RACE. The sequencing machine was a NextSeq 500. The public reads were reanalyzed by TCRdb: fastp trimming at Q25, MiXCR alignment, in-frame beta chains only. Every entry covers one CDR3 protein and lists the most common genes and DNA from its rows. This sample gives over 35,000 distinct CDR3 sequences in total; about 4.5% of them show up just once. The ten largest clones take up around 15% of the sample. Sequenced sample: whole blood. Every receptor here comes from an adult who was a healthcare worker with PCR-confirmed SARS-CoV-2 infection or an uninfected control (not recorded which).

This clonotype was detected ten times or more. The gene calls are TRBV12-3 or TRBV12-4 and TRBJ2-1, with D possibly being TRBD2 (6 bases). Trimming took 6 bases from V and 8 from J, leaving 11 bases between them. This CDR3 contains 12 residues. DNA of the CDR3: TGTGCCAGCAGCTTCGGGGGATATGAGCAGTTCTTC. This gives the protein CASSFGGYEQFF.

This clonotype was recorded at least ten times. The chain couples TRBV20-1 to TRBJ1-5, with D perhaps matching TRBD1 (6 bases). The CDR3 contains 13 residues. CDR1 DFQATT and CDR2 SNEGSKA come from the germline V gene (reference sequence). Trimming removed 3 bases from V and 6 bases from J, with 12 bases in between. This CDR3 reads CSASLRGRQPQHF. CDR3 DNA: TGCAGTGCTAGTCTCAGGGGTCGTCAGCCCCAGCATTTT.

This clonotype was picked up many times. The CDR3 coding sequence is TGTGCCAGCAGTTTAGGAGGGGGCTCCTTTTACGAGCAGTACTTC. This encodes CASSLGGGSFYEQYF. V usage is TRBV12-3 or TRBV12-4 and J usage is TRBJ2-7; TRBD1 matches 7 bases. The CDR3 spans 15 residues. V dropped 1 base and J dropped 4; count of bases not matched to a gene: 7.

This chain links TRBV14 with TRBJ1-4; D not resolved. CDR3 length equals 15 residues. Germline lookup yields CDR1 SGHDN and CDR2 FVKESK. The germline V and J ends were trimmed by 0 bases and 8 bases, with 13 bases remaining between them. Here the CDR3 reads CASSQDALRGEKLFF. For the CDR3, the DNA is TGTGCCAGCAGCCAAGACGCTCTTCGCGGGGAAAAACTGTTTTTT.

This clonotype was detected many times. The chain carries TRBV3-1 and TRBJ1-1, with a tentative D call TRBD1 (5 bases). The V end lost 4 bases, the J end lost 5 bases, and 17 bases lay between the germline ends. Germline V gene data show CDR1 as LGHDT and CDR2 as YNNKEL (reference sequence). The CDR3 is made up of 15 amino acids. The CDR3 protein is CASSRGGGSGTEAFF. DNA for the CDR3: TGTGCCAGCAGCCGAGGCGGGGGGTCCGGGACTGAAGCTTTCTTT.

The chain recombines TRBV5-1 with TRBJ2-1, with 9 bases identical to TRBD2. Germline trimming cut 5 bases from V and 10 bases from J; bases unmatched to any gene: 10. CDR3 length: 14 amino acids. Per the germline V gene, CDR1 is SGHRS and CDR2 is YFSETQ. The CDR3 protein is CASRWGLASDEQFF. The CDR3 DNA reads as TGCGCCAGCAGGTGGGGACTAGCATCGGACGAGCAGTTCTTC.

In this sample, this clonotype turned up many times. The rearrangement joins TRBV12-3 or TRBV12-4 to TRBJ1-2; D may be TRBD1 (5 bases). The CDR3 runs 13 residues. Trimming took off 7 bases at V and 5 bases at J, with 14 bases between the two ends. CDR3 loop: CASTPTGSYGYTF. In DNA form, the CDR3 reads TGTGCCAGCACCCCTACAGGTTCTTATGGCTACACCTTC.

This clonotype has a count of ten or more. The CDR3 loop is CASSGDRQGKGAFF. The CDR3 DNA follows: TGTGCCAGTAGTGGGGACAGACAGGGAAAGGGAGCCTTCTTT. The genes are TRBV19 and TRBJ1-1; 7 bases agree with TRBD1. V gave up 5 bases and J gave up 14 bases; unmatched junction bases: 17. This CDR3 is built from 14 residues. Looked up from germline, CDR1 is LNHDA and CDR2 is SQIVND (reference sequence).

This clonotype was seen repeatedly, ten times or more. The chain joins TRBV12-3 or TRBV12-4 to TRBJ1-1; D gene unclear. The length of the CDR3 is 13 residues. With 6 bases removed from V and 4 bases from J, the gap between germline ends came to 12 bases. The CDR3 sequence: CASRMESSTEAFF. In nucleotides, the CDR3 is TGTGCCAGCAGAATGGAGTCTTCCACTGAAGCTTTCTTT.

This clonotype was seen repeatedly, ten times or more. This chain uses TRBV6-2 or TRBV6-3 with TRBJ2-1; TRBD2 matches 11 bases. After removal of 2 bases from V and 9 bases from J, the junction contained 12 bases not matched to a gene. From germline, CDR1 is MNHEY and CDR2 SVGEGT. This CDR3 comprises 17 residues. The CDR3 nucleotides read TGTGCCAGCAGTTACGGTCTAGCGGGGGGTCCACCGGCTGAGCAGTTCTTC. Protein product: CASSYGLAGGPPAEQFF.

By share, this clonotype ranks as medium-sized. The chain recombines TRBV29-1 with TRBJ1-1; D ambiguous. The length of the CDR3 is 10 residues. Trimming stripped 5 bases from V and 8 bases from J, with 9 bases between. CDR1 and CDR2 from the germline V gene are SQVTM and ANQGSEA. CDR3 region: CSVIHNEAFF. In nucleotides, the CDR3 is TGCAGCGTTATCCATAACGAAGCTTTCTTT.

This clonotype showed up just a few times. The CDR3, as DNA: TGTGCCTGGAGTGTACCCCCGTCCCGGGGGAGACAGCCCCAGCATTTT. Encoded protein: CAWSVPPSRGRQPQHF. The rearrangement uses TRBV30 and TRBJ1-5, with D possibly matching TRBD1 (5 bases). CDR1 and CDR2 from the germline V gene are GTSNPN and SVGIG (reference sequence). The CDR3 loop spans 16 amino acids. Trimming removed 0 bases from V and 7 bases from J, with 19 bases in between.

Only a few counts were recorded for this clonotype. This chain links TRBV6-6 with TRBJ2-3; no clear D gene. The V and J ends lost 10 bases and 6 bases respectively, with 11 bases between them. CDR1 and CDR2 from the germline V gene are MNHNY and SVGAGI (reference sequence). The CDR3 is made up of 11 amino acids. CDR3 loop: CATQLSDTQYF. The CDR3 bases are TGTGCCACCCAATTATCTGATACGCAGTATTTT.

This clonotype was counted many times. The chain recombines TRBV12-3 or TRBV12-4 with TRBJ2-1; 16 positions match TRBD2. This CDR3 has 21 amino acids. The V and J ends lost 5 bases and 4 bases, in that order; junction bases with no gene match: 17. CDR3 residues: CASSGGSGTSGGDLVYNEQFF. CDR3 nucleotide sequence: TGTGCCAGCAGTGGAGGCTCCGGGACTAGCGGGGGGGATCTGGTGTACAATGAGCAGTTCTTC.

This clonotype was counted at least ten times. The rearrangement joins TRBV5-1 to TRBJ2-1, with D possibly TRBD2 on 6 matching bases. The CDR3 spans 18 residues. Trimming pared 0 bases from V and 0 bases from J, leaving 16 bases between. Germline-derived CDR1 and CDR2 are SGHRS and YFSETQ. The CDR3 loop reads CASSLAGRGASSYNEQFF. For the CDR3, the DNA is TGCGCCAGCAGCTTGGCGGGGCGGGGAGCAAGCTCCTACAATGAGCAGTTCTTC.

There are many counts of this clonotype. The chain couples TRBV20-1 to TRBJ2-3, with 9 bases fitting TRBD2. This CDR3 has 13 residues. Germline loops: CDR1 DFQATT, CDR2 SNEGSKA (reference sequence). J lost 6 bases, V lost 6 bases, and 7 bases had no gene match. The CDR3 DNA follows: TGCAGTGCCGAGCGGGGGGCCAGGGATACGCAGTATTTT. It is translated as CSAERGARDTQYF.

The table lists this clonotype with a few counts. CDR3 residues: CASRSTGLNYGYTF. CDR3 DNA sequence: TGTGCCAGCAGATCGACAGGGCTTAACTATGGCTACACCTTC. The rearrangement joins TRBV12-3 or TRBV12-4 to TRBJ1-2, with 7 bases fitting TRBD1. J was trimmed by 1 base and V by 6 bases; bases with no gene match: 5. This CDR3 spans 14 amino acids.

Ten or more counts support this clonotype. This sequence joins TRBV4-1 and TRBJ2-3; 7 nucleotides agree with TRBD2. This CDR3 has 18 residues. Germline-derived CDR1 and CDR2 are MGHRA and YSYEKL. J lost 6 bases, V lost 1 base, and 16 bases had no gene match. CDR3 sequence reads: CASSQGSLRGVLEDTQYF. As DNA, the CDR3 is TGCGCCAGCAGCCAAGGATCCCTTCGGGGGGTCCTTGAGGATACGCAGTATTTT.

This clonotype was recorded many times. V and J are TRBV29-1 and TRBJ2-3; no reliable D call. Between the trimmed V and J ends, which lost 5 bases and 2 bases, there was a span of 20 bases. The CDR3 consists of 16 residues. CDR1 and CDR2 (germline): SQVTM, ANQGSEA. The CDR3 loop reads CSVRGGTKEYTDTQYF. CDR3 sequence (DNA): TGCAGCGTTCGTGGCGGAACCAAAGAGTACACAGATACGCAGTATTTT.

This clonotype was recorded at least ten times. The rearrangement joins TRBV12-3 or TRBV12-4 to TRBJ2-3; 7 positions match TRBD1. The CDR3 extends over 15 amino acids. Germline trimming cut 8 bases from V and 0 bases from J; bases unmatched to any gene: 8. Here the CDR3 reads CASALGGSSTDTQYF. CDR3 bases: TGTGCCAGCGCCCTAGGGGGCAGCAGCACAGATACGCAGTATTTT.

This clonotype was observed a handful of times. The chain uses TRBV11-2 and TRBJ2-1, with TRBD1 identical over 7 bases. J was trimmed by 5 bases and V by 5 bases; bases with no gene match: 6. Germline CDR1 is SGHAT and CDR2 is FQNNGV. The CDR3 is 14 amino acids. The CDR3 DNA reads TGTGCCAGCAGCCCTCGGACAGGCAACAATGAGCAGTTCTTC. Translating it yields CASSPRTGNNEQFF.

This clonotype was recorded at least ten times. The J gene is TRBJ1-3, the V gene TRBV12-3 or TRBV12-4; the D gene is possibly TRBD1 (5 bases). The CDR3 has 14 residues. Trimming pared 3 bases from V and 4 bases from J, leaving 10 bases between. The CDR3 protein is CASSFSRDGNTIYF. CDR3 nucleotide sequence: TGTGCCAGCAGTTTCTCCAGGGACGGAAACACCATATATTTT.

The sample holds many counts of this clonotype. As DNA, the CDR3 is TGTGCCATCGGGAGAGTATCAAACACCGGGGAGCTGTTTTTT. Translating gives CAIGRVSNTGELFF. This chain uses TRBV10-3 with TRBJ2-2; TRBD2 is a possible D gene (5 bases). CDR3 size: 14 residues. Germline CDR1 ENHRY, CDR2 SYGVKD. V was shortened by 8 bases and J by 2 bases, with 12 bases between the two germline ends.

The chain is built from TRBV7-2 and TRBJ1-3, with 12 positions matching TRBD1. The germline V gene encodes CDR1 SGHTA and CDR2 FQGNSA. This CDR3 contains 16 residues. V lost 4 bases and J lost 4; bases outside the gene matches: 5. The CDR3 DNA reads TGTGCCAGCAGCTCACTGGGACAGGGGGCAGGAAACACCATATATTTT. Its translation is CASSSLGQGAGNTIYF. The variable domain in full, with the rest retrieved from reference TRBV7-2 and TRBJ1-3, is GAGVSQSPSNKVTEKGKDVELRCDPISGHTALYWYRQSLGQGLEFLIYFQGNSAPDKSGLPSDRFSAERTGGSVSTLTIQRTQQEDSAVYLCASSSLGQGAGNTIYFGEGSWLTVV.

The sample holds many counts of this clonotype. This rearrangement joins TRBV7-6 to TRBJ2-7; no clear D gene. The CDR3 has 14 amino acids. Trimming took off 3 bases at V and 5 bases at J, with 14 bases between the two ends. Germline V gene data show CDR1 as SGHVS and CDR2 as FNYEAQ. CDR3 protein: CASSFGLRSHEQYF. CDR3 DNA sequence: TGTGCCAGCAGCTTCGGTCTTAGATCTCACGAGCAGTACTTC.

There are many counts of this clonotype. The rearrangement uses TRBV5-1 and TRBJ1-2, with 12 bases identical to TRBD1. CDR3 length equals 15 residues. Losses at the gene ends were 8 bases for V and 8 bases for J; bases not matched to a gene: 13. CDR1 is SGHRS and CDR2 is YFSETQ in the germline V gene. The CDR3 sequence is CASTGTGGTLGGYTF. As DNA, the CDR3 is TGCGCCAGTACCGGGACAGGGGGCACCCTGGGCGGCTACACCTTC.

This clonotype was recorded many times. This rearrangement joins TRBV19 to TRBJ2-1; the D call may be TRBD1 or TRBD2 (5 bases each). Germline V gives CDR1 LNHDA, CDR2 SQIVND (reference sequence). The V end was cut by 4 bases, the J end by 8 bases, with 18 bases between. The CDR3 runs to 15 residues. CDR3: CASSSRGRDPYEQFF. Written as DNA, the CDR3 is TGTGCCAGTAGTAGCCGGGGCAGGGACCCCTATGAGCAGTTCTTC.

This clonotype was counted at least ten times. In DNA, the CDR3 is TGTGCCTGGAGGCGCCGGGACGGAGTCTTCTATGGCTACACCTTC. It encodes CAWRRRDGVFYGYTF. The chain joins TRBV30 to TRBJ1-2; TRBD1 might be the D (5 bases). V lost 3 bases, J lost 4 bases, and 18 bases lay in between. The CDR3 is 15 residues long. Germline V gene lookup returns CDR1 GTSNPN and CDR2 SVGIG (reference sequence).

Worth noting for this clonotype: One base away lies a much larger clone, so this may be a sequencing read error. The chain combines TRBV3-1 with TRBJ1-1; TRBD1 is a possible D gene (5 bases). The CDR3 length is 14 residues. Germline V gene sequence: CDR1 LGHDT, CDR2 YNNKEL (reference sequence). The CDR3 reads CANSPRDAWSEAFF. Here the CDR3 DNA reads TGTGCCAACAGCCCCCGGGACGCGTGGAGTGAAGCTTTCTTT.

This clonotype appeared many times. The rearrangement uses TRBV2 and TRBJ2-2; TRBD1 matches at 10 bases. Germline lookup yields CDR1 SNHLY and CDR2 FYNNEI. The CDR3 spans 13 residues. Trimming at V came to 7 bases and at J to 6 bases, leaving 2 bases not matched to a gene. CDR3 bases: TGTGCCAGCACCGGACAGGGGGCCGGGGAGCTGTTTTTT. Its translation: CASTGQGAGELFF.

This clonotype occurred many times. The rearrangement joins TRBV4-1 to TRBJ1-1; D is unclear. The ends were cut back, 5 bases at V and 3 bases at J, with 4 bases in the middle. The CDR3 is made up of 11 amino acids. Per germline, CDR1 MGHRA and CDR2 YSYEKL. Here the CDR3 DNA reads TGCGCCAGCAGCTGGGACACTGAAGCTTTCTTT. It translates to CASSWDTEAFF.